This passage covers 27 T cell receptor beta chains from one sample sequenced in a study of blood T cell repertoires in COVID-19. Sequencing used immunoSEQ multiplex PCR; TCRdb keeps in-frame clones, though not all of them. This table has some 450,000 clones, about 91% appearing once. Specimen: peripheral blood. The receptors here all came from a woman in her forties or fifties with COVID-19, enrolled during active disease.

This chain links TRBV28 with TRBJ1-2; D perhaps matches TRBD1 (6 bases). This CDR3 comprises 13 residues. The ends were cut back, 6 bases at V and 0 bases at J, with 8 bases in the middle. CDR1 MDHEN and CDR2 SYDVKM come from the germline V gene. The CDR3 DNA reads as TGTGCCAGCAGGGACAGCACTAACTATGGCTACACCTTC. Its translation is CASRDSTNYGYTF.

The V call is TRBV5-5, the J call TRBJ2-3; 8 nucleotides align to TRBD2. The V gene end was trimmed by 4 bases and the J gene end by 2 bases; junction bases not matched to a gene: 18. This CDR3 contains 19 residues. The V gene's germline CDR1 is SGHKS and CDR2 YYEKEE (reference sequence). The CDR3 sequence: CASSTKTRGAGGHTDTQYF. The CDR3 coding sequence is TGTGCCAGCAGCACGAAGACCCGTGGGGCGGGGGGCCACACAGATACGCAGTATTTT.

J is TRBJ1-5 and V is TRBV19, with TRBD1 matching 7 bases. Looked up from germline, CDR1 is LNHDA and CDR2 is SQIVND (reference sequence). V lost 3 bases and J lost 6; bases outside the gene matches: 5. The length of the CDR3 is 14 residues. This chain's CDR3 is CASSIDRESQPQHF. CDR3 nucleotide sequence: TGTGCCAGTAGTATCGACAGGGAGAGTCAGCCCCAGCATTTT.

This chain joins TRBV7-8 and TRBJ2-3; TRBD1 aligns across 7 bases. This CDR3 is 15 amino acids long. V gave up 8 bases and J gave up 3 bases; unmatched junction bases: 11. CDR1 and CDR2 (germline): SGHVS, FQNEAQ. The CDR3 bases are TGTGCCAGCTGCTCAGGGACAGCTAGGACAGATACGCAGTATTTT. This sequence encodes CASCSGTARTDTQYF.

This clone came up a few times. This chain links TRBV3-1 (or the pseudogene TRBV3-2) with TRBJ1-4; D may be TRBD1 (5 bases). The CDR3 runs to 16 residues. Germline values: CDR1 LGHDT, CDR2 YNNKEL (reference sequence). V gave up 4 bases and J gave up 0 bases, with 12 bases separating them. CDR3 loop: CASSPSRAATNEKLFF. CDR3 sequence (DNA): TGTGCCAGCAGCCCCTCCAGGGCCGCAACTAATGAAAAACTGTTTTTT.

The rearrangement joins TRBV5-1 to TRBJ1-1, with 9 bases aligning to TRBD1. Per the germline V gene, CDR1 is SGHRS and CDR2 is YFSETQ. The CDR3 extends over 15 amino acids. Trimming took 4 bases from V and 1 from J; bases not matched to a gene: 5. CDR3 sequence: CASSMDRGWNTEAFF. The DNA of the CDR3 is TGCGCCAGCAGCATGGACAGGGGATGGAACACTGAAGCTTTCTTT.

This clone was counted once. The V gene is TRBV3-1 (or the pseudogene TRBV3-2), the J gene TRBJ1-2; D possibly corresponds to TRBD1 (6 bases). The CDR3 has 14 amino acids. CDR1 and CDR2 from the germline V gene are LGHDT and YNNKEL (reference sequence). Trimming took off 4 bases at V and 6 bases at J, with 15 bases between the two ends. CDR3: CASSPRSGGHGYTF. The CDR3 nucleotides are TGTGCCAGCAGCCCTCGGTCCGGGGGGCATGGCTACACCTTC.

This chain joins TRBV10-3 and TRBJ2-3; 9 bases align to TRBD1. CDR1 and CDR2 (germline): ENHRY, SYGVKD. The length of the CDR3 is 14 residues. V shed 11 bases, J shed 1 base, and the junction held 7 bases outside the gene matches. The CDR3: CAATRDRGTDTQYF. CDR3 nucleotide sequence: TGTGCCGCGACCCGGGACAGGGGCACAGATACGCAGTATTTT.

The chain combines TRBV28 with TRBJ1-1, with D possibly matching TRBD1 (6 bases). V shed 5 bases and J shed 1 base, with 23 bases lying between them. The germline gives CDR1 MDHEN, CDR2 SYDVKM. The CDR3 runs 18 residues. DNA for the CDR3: TGTGCCAGCAGTAGCCCTCGGGGGGCGCTCCAAGGGAACACTGAAGCTTTCTTT. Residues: CASSSPRGALQGNTEAFF.

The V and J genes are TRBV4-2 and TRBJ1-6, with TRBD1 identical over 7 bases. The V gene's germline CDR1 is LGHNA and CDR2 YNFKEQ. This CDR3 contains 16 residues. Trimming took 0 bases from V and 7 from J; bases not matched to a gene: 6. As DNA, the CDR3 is TGTGCCAGCAGCCAAGATAAGGGGGCGAAGAATTCACCCCTCCACTTT. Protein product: CASSQDKGAKNSPLHF.

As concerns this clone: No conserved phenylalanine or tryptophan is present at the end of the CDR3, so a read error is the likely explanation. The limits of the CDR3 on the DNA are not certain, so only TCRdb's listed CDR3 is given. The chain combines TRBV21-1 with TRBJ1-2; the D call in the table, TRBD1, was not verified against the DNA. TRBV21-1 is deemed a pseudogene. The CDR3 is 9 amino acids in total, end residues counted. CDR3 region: CASRIRDST.

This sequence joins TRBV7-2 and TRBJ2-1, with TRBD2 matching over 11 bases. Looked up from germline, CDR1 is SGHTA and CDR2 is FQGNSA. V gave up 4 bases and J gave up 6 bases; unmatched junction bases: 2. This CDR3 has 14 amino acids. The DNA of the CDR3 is TGTGCCAGCAGCTATAGCGGGGGGGGCAATGAGCAGTTCTTC. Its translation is CASSYSGGGNEQFF.

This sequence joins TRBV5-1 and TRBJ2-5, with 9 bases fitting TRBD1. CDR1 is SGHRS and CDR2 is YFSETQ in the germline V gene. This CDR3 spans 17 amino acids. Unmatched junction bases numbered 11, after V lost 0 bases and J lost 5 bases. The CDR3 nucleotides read TGCGCCAGCAGCTTGGATGTGGACAGGGGAGGAAAGGAGACCCAGTACTTC. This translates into CASSLDVDRGGKETQYF.

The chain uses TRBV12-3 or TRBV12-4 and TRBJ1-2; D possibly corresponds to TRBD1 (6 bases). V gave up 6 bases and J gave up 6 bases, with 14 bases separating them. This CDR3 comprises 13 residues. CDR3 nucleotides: TGTGCCAGCAGCTGGTTCAAGGGGGATGGCTACACCTTC. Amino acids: CASSWFKGDGYTF.

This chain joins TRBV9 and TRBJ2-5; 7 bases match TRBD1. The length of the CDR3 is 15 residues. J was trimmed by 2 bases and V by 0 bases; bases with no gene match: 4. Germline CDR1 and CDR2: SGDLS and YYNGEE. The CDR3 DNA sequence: TGTGCCAGCAGCGTAGCCGGGACAGATCAAGAGACCCAGTACTTC. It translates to CASSVAGTDQETQYF.

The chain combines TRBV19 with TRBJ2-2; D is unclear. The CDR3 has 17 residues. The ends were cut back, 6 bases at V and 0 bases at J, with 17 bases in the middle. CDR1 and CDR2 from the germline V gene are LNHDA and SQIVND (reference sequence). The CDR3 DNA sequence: TGTGCCAGTAGGCCCCACGAGTGGCAGGCGAACACCGGGGAGCTGTTTTTT. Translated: CASRPHEWQANTGELFF.

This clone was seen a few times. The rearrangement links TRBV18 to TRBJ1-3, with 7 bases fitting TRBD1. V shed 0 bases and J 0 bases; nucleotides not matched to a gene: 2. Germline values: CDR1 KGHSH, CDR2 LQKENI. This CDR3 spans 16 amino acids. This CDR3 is CASSPPTGSSGNTIYF. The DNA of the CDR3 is TGTGCCAGCTCACCACCGACAGGGAGCTCTGGAAACACCATATATTTT. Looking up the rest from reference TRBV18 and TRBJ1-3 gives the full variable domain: NAGVMQNPRHLVRRRGQEARLRCSPMKGHSHVYWYRQLPEEGLKFMVYLQKENIIDESGMPKERFSAEFPKEGPSILRIQQVVRGDSAAYFCASSPPTGSSGNTIYFGEGSWLTVV.

The CDR3 DNA is TGTGCCAGCAGTGAAAGCAGGGTGGGTCAGCCCCAGCATTTT. As protein: CASSESRVGQPQHF. The gene calls are TRBV6-1 and TRBJ1-5; maybe TRBD1 (5 bases). The length of the CDR3 is 14 residues. The V end lost 2 bases, the J end lost 6 bases, and 11 bases lay between the germline ends. The germline V gene has CDR1 MNHNS and CDR2 SASEGT.

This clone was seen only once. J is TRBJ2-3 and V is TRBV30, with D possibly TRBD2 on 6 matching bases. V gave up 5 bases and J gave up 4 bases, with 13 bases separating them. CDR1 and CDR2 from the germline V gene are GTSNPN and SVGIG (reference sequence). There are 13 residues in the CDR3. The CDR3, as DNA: TGTGCCTGGGACGGCGGAGGGGCAGATACGCAGTATTTT. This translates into CAWDGGGADTQYF. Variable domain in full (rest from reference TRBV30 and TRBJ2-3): SQTIHQWPATLVQPVGSPLSLECTVEGTSNPNLYWYRQAAGRGLQLLFYSVGIGQISSEVPQNLSASRPQDRQFILSSKKLLLSDSGFYLCAWDGGGADTQYFGPGTRLTVL.

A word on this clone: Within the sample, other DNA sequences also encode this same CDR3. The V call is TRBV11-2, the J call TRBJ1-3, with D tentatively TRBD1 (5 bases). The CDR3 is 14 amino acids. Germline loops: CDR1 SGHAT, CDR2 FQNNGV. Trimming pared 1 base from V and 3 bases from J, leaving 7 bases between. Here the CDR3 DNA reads TGTGCCAGCAGCTTAGTCGGGGGTGGAAACACCATATATTTT. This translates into CASSLVGGGNTIYF. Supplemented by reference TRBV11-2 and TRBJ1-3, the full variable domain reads EAGVAQSPRYKIIEKRQSVAFWCNPISGHATLYWYQQILGQGPKLLIQFQNNGVVDDSQLPKDRFSAERLKGVDSTLKIQPAKLEDSAVYLCASSLVGGGNTIYFGEGSWLTVV.

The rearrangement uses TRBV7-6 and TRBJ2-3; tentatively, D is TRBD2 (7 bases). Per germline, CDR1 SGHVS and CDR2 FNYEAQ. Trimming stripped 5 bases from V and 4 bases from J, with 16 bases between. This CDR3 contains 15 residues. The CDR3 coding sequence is TGTGCCAGCAGCCTAGTGGGGGGGGCGGCAGATACGCAGTATTTT. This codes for CASSLVGGAADTQYF.

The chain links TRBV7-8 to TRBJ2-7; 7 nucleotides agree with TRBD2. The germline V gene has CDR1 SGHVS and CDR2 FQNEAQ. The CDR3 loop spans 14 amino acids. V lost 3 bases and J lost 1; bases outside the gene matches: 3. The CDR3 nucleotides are TGTGCCAGCAGCTTCCTAGCGGCTTCCTACGAGCAGTACTTC. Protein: CASSFLAASYEQYF.

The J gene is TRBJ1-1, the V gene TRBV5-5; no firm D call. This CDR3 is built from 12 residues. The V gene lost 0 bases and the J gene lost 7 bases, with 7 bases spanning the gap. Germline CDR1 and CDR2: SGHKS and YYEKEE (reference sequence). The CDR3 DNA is TGTGCCAGCAGCTTGGAGCGGCATGAAGCTTTCTTT. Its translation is CASSLERHEAFF.

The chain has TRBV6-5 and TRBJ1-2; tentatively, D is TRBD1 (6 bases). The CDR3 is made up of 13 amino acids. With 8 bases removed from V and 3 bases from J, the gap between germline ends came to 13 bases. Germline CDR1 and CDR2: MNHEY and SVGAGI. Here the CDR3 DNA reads TGTGCCAGCGGGACGGGGGGGCACTATGGCTACACCTTC. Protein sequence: CASGTGGHYGYTF.

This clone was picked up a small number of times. The CDR3 region is CASSIGRVAEAFF. DNA for the CDR3: TGTGCCAGTAGTATAGGGAGGGTTGCCGAAGCTTTCTTT. This chain joins TRBV19 and TRBJ1-1; D not certain. CDR1 and CDR2 from the germline V gene are LNHDA and SQIVND (reference sequence). The CDR3 is 13 amino acids. The V end was cut by 1 base, the J end by 8 bases, with 11 bases between.

The CDR3 region is CASSTGTYYEQYF. The CDR3 nucleotides are TGTGCCAGCAGCACCGGGACATACTACGAGCAGTACTTC. The chain has TRBV9 and TRBJ2-7; tentative D call: TRBD1 (6 bases). V shed 4 bases and J shed 3 bases, with 11 bases lying between them. Germline lookup yields CDR1 SGDLS and CDR2 YYNGEE. CDR3 size: 13 residues.

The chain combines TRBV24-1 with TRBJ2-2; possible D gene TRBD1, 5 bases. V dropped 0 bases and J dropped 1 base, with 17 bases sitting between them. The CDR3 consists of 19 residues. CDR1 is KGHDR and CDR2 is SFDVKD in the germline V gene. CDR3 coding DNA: TGTGCCACCAGTGATTTGGGCAGGGCGGAGACCAGGAACACCGGGGAGCTGTTTTTT. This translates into CATSDLGRAETRNTGELFF.